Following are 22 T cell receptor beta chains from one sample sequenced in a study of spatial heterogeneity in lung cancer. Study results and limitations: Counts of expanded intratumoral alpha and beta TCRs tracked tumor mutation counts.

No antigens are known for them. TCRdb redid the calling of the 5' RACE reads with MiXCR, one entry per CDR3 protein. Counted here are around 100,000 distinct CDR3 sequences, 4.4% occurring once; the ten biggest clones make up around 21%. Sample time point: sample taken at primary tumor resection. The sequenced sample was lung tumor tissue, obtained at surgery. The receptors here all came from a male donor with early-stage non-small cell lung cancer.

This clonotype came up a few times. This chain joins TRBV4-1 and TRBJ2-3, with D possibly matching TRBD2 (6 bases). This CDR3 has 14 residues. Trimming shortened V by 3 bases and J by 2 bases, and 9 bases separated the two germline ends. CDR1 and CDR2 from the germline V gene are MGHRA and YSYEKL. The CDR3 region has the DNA TGCGCCAGCAGCCAGGAGGACTACACAGATACGCAGTATTTT. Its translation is CASSQEDYTDTQYF.

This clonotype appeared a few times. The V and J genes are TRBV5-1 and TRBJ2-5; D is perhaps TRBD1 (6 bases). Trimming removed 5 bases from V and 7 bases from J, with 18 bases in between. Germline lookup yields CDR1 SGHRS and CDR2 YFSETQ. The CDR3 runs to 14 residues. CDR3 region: CASSSLAGAGTQYF. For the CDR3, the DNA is TGCGCCAGCAGTTCGCTAGCAGGGGCCGGGACCCAGTACTTC.

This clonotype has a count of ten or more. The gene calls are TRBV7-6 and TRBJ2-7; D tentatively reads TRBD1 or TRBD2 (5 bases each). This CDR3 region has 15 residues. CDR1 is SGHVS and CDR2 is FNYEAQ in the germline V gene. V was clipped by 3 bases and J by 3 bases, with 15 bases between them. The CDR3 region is CASSLAGTADYEQYF. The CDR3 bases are TGTGCCAGCAGCTTGGCCGGGACCGCGGACTACGAGCAGTACTTC.

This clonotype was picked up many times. The CDR3, as DNA: TGCGCCAGCAGCATACTGTTAACGGGGATCGAAAATTCACCCCTCCACTTT. It yields the protein CASSILLTGIENSPLHF. The J gene is TRBJ1-6, the V gene TRBV4-1; D gene unclear. CDR3 length equals 17 residues. V lost 5 bases and J lost 7, with 21 bases in between. The germline V gene encodes CDR1 MGHRA and CDR2 YSYEKL.

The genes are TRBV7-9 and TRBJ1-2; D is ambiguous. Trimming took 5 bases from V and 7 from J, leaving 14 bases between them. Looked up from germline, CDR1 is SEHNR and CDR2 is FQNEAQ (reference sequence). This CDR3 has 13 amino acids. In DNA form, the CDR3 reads TGTGCCAGCAGCAAGGGTCTTATCCCTGGCTACACCTTC. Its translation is CASSKGLIPGYTF. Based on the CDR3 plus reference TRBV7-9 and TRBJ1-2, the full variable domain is DTGVSQNPRHKITKRGQNVTFRCDPISEHNRLYWYRQTLGQGPEFLTYFQNEAQLEKSRLLSDRFSAERPKGSFSTLEIQRTEQGDSAMYLCASSKGLIPGYTFGSGTRLTVV.

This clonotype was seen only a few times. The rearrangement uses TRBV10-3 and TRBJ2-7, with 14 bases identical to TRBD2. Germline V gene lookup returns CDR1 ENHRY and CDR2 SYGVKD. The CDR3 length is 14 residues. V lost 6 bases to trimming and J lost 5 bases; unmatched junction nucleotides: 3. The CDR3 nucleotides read TGTGCCATCAGGGGGACTAGCGGGAGCCACGAGCAGTACTTC. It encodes CAIRGTSGSHEQYF.

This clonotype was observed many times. The CDR3 is CASSLKVGAPAEAFF. The CDR3 nucleotides are TGCGCCAGCAGCTTGAAGGTGGGGGCCCCGGCTGAAGCTTTCTTT. The chain links TRBV5-1 to TRBJ1-1; possibly TRBD1 for D (6 bases). The CDR3 covers 15 residues. V lost 1 base and J 6 bases, leaving 16 bases between the germline ends. Looked up from germline, CDR1 is SGHRS and CDR2 is YFSETQ. Combining the CDR3 with reference TRBV5-1 and TRBJ1-1 gives the whole variable domain KAGVTQTPRYLIKTRGQQVTLSCSPISGHRSVSWYQQTPGQGLQFLFEYFSETQRNKGNFPGRFSGRQFSNSRSEMNVSTLELGDSALYLCASSLKVGAPAEAFFGQGTRLTVV.

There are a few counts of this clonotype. CDR3 protein: CSVDPGHRSNNEQFF. Here the CDR3 DNA reads TGCAGCGTTGATCCAGGACACCGCTCGAACAATGAGCAGTTCTTC. The rearrangement links TRBV29-1 to TRBJ2-1; perhaps TRBD1 as D (5 bases). V was trimmed by 3 bases and J by 5 bases, leaving 17 bases between them. The CDR3 extends over 15 amino acids. Per the germline V gene, CDR1 is SQVTM and CDR2 is ANQGSEA.

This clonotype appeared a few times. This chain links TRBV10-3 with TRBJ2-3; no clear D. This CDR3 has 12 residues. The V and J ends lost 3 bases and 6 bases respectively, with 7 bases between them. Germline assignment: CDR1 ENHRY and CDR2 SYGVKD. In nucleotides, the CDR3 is TGTGCCATCAGTGACCCCCCCGATACGCAGTATTTT. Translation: CAISDPPDTQYF.

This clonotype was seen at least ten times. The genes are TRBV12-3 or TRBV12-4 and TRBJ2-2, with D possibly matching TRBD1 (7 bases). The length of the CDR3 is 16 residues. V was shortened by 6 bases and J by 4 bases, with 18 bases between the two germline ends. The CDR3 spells CASSPRGTVFTGELFF. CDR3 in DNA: TGTGCCAGCAGCCCCCGCGGGACAGTGTTCACCGGGGAGCTGTTTTTT.

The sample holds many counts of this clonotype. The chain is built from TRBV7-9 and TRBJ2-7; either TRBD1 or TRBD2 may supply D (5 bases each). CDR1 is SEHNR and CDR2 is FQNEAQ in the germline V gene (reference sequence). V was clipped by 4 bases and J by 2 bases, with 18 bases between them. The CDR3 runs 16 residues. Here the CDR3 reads CASSWGPSRTTYEQYF. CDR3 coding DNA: TGTGCCAGCAGCTGGGGACCGAGCAGGACCACCTACGAGCAGTACTTC. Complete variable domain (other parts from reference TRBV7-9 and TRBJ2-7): DTGVSQNPRHKITKRGQNVTFRCDPISEHNRLYWYRQTLGQGPEFLTYFQNEAQLEKSRLLSDRFSAERPKGSFSTLEIQRTEQGDSAMYLCASSWGPSRTTYEQYFGPGTRLTVT.

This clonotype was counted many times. CDR3 DNA: TGTGCCAGCAGCCGATTGGACAGCTACGAGCAGTACTTC. It translates to CASSRLDSYEQYF. J is TRBJ2-7 and V is TRBV7-6, with a possible D match to TRBD1 (6 bases). This CDR3 is built from 13 residues. V lost 5 bases and J lost 3, with 11 bases in between. Germline V CDR1 and CDR2: SGHVS, FNYEAQ.

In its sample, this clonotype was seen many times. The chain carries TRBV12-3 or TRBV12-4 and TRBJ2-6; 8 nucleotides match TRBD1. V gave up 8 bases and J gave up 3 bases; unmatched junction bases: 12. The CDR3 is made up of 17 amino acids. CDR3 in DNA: TGTGCCAGCCTAATTGGGGACAGGAGCGATGGGGCCAACGTCCTGACTTTC. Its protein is CASLIGDRSDGANVLTF.

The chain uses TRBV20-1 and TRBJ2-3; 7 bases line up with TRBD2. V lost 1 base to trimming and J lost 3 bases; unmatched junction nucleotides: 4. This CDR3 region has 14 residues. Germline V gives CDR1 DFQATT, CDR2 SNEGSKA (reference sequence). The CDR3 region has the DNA TGCAGTGCTAGAGTAGTCGGGGGGACAGATACGCAGTATTTT. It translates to CSARVVGGTDTQYF.

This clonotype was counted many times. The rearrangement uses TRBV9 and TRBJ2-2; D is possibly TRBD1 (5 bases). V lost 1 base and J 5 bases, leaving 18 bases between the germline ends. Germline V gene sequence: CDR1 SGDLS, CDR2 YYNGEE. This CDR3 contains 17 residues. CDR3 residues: CASSVRPQGQRTGELFF. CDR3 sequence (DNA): TGTGCCAGCAGCGTACGCCCCCAGGGCCAGCGTACCGGGGAGCTGTTTTTT.

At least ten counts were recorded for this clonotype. The DNA for the CDR3 is TGTGCCAGCACCCAGCGGCGGACCGCTCATCGTGCCCAGTACTTC. This sequence encodes CASTQRRTAHRAQYF. The V and J genes are TRBV28 and TRBJ2-5; TRBD2 is a possible D gene (5 bases). Trimming took 7 bases from V and 9 from J, leaving 24 bases between them. The CDR3 has 15 residues. CDR1 MDHEN and CDR2 SYDVKM come from the germline V gene.

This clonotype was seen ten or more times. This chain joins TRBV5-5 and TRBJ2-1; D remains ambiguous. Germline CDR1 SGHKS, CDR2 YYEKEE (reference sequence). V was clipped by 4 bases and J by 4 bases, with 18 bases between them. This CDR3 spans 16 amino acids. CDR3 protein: CASSPRAPSPYNEQFF. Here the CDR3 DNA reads TGTGCCAGCAGCCCCCGGGCTCCGTCCCCTTACAATGAGCAGTTCTTC.

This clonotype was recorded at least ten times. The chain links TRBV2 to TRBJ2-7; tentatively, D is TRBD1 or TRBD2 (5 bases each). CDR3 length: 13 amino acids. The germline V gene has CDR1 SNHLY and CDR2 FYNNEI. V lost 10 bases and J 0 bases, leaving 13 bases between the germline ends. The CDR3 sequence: CATRDGGSYEQYF. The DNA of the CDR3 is TGTGCCACCCGGGACGGAGGCTCCTACGAGCAGTACTTC.

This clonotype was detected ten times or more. CDR3 protein: CASSQELSLLKNIQYF. CDR3 DNA sequence: TGTGCCAGCAGCCAAGAACTCAGCCTTCTCAAAAACATTCAGTACTTC. V and J are TRBV3-1 and TRBJ2-4; no firm D call. Per the germline V gene, CDR1 is LGHDT and CDR2 is YNNKEL (reference sequence). The CDR3 is made up of 16 amino acids. Trimming removed 0 bases from V and 3 bases from J, with 12 bases in between. The full variable domain, rest sourced from reference TRBV3-1 and TRBJ2-4, is DTAVSQTPKYLVTQMGNDKSIKCEQNLGHDTMYWYKQDSKKFLKIMFSYNNKELIINETVPNRFSPKSPDKAHLNLHINSLELGDSAVYFCASSQELSLLKNIQYFGAGTRLSVL.

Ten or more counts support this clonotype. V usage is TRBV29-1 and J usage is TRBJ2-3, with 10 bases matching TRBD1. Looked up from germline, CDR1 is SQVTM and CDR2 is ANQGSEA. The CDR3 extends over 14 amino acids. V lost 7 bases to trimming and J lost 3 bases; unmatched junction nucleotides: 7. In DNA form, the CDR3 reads TGCAGCGCTGGCGACAGGGGGCGTACAGATACGCAGTATTTT. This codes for CSAGDRGRTDTQYF.

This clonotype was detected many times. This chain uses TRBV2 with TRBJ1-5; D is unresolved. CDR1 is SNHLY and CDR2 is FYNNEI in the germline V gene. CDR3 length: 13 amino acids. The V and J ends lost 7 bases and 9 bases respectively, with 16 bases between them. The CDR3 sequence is CASTWGGSLPQHF. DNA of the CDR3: TGTGCCAGCACCTGGGGAGGAAGCTTGCCCCAGCATTTT.

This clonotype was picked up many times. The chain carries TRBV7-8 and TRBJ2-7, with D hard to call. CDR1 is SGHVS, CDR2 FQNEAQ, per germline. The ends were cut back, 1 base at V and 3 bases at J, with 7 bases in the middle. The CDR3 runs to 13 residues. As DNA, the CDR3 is TGTGCCAGCAGCTTAGATGGGGACTACGAGCAGTACTTC. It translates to CASSLDGDYEQYF.